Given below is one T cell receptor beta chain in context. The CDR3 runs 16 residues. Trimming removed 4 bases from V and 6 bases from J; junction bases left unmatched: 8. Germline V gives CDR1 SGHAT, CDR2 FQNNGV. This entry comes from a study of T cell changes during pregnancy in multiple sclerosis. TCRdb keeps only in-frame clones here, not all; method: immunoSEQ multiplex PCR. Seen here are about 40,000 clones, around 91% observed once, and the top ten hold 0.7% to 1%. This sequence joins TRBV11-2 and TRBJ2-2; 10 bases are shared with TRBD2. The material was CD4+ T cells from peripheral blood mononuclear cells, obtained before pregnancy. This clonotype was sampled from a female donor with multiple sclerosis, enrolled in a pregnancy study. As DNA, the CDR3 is TGTGCCAGCAGCTCCCCCAGCGGGAGGGTGGCCGGGGAGCTGTTTTTT. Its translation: CASSSPSGRVAGELFF.